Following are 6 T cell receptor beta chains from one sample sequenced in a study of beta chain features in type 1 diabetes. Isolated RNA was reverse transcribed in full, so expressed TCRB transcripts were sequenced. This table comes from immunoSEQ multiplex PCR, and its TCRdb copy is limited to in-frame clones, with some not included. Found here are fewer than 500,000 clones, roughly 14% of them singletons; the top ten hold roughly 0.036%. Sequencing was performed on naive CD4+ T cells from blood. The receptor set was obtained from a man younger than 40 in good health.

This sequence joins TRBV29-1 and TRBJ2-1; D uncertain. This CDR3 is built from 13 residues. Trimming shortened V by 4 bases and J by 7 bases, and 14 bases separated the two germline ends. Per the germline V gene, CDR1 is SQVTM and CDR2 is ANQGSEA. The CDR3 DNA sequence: TGCAGCGTTGGAGGTGCAGGAAGTAATGAGCAGTTCTTC. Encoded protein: CSVGGAGSNEQFF.

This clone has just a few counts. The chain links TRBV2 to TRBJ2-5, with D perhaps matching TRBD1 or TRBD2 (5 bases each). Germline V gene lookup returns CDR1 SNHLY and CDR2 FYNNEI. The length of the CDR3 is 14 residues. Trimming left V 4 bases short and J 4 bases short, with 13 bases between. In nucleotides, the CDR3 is TGTGCCAGCAGTGTGCAGGGCGGAGGAGAGACCCAGTACTTC. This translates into CASSVQGGGETQYF.

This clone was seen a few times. Written as DNA, the CDR3 is TGTGCCACCAGCAGAGATCTGTCAGGTCGAATATACGAGCAGTACTTC. Protein sequence: CATSRDLSGRIYEQYF. This chain uses TRBV15 with TRBJ2-7; D remains ambiguous. V lost 0 bases and J lost 4, with 16 bases in between. Germline V gene lookup returns CDR1 LNHNV and CDR2 YYDKDF (reference sequence). The length of the CDR3 is 16 residues.

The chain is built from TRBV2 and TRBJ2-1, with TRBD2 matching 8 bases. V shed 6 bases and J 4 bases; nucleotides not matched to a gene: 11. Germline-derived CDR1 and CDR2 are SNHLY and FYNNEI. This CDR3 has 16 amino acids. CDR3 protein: CASRPTSGTFYNEQFF. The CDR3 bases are TGTGCCAGCAGGCCTACTAGCGGAACATTTTACAATGAGCAGTTCTTC.

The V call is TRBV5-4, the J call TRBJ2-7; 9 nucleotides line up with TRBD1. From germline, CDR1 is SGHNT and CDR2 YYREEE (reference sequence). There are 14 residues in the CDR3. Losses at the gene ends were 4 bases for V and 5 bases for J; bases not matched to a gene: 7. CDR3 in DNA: TGTGCCAGCAGCCGTGGACAGGGGCGAGACGAGCAGTACGTC. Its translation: CASSRGQGRDEQYV.

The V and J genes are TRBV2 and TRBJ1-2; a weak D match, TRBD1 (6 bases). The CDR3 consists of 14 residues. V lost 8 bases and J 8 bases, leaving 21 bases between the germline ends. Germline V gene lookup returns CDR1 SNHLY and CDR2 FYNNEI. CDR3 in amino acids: CASDLVAGEGGYTF. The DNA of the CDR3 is TGTGCCAGCGACCTGGTCGCAGGGGAGGGCGGCTACACCTTC.